The following is a T cell receptor (beta chain) sequence with its context. Germline V gene data show CDR1 as MNHEY and CDR2 as SVGAGI. V lost 0 bases and J lost 7; bases outside the gene matches: 5. CDR3 length: 16 amino acids. Produced via immunoSEQ multiplex PCR; TCRdb's table is partial and in-frame only. The table records around 180,000 clones, about 74% of them present only once. The source of the sample is a study of blood T cell repertoires in COVID-19. The specimen sequenced was peripheral blood. This TCR was recovered from a woman of 80 years or more with acute or convalescent COVID-19. The chain recombines TRBV6-5 with TRBJ2-4, with 11 bases identical to TRBD1. CDR3 nucleotides: TGTGCCAGCAGTTACTCGATAGGACAGGGGGCTAACATTCAGTACTTC. Its protein product is CASSYSIGQGANIQYF.